One and the same sample provided the 4 T cell receptor beta chains below, sequenced in a study of blood T cell repertoires in COVID-19. Only in-frame clones appear in the TCRdb table, and some are missing; sequencing was by immunoSEQ multiplex PCR. The data show a few hundred thousand clones, with 85% to 90% seen just once and about 1.7% held by the top ten. The material sequenced was PBMCs or T cells enriched from blood (not recorded which). These TCRs come from a woman in her forties who had recovered from COVID-19.

The chain has TRBV6-2 or TRBV6-3 and TRBJ1-1; 9 bases fit TRBD1. Germline V gives CDR1 MNHEY, CDR2 SVGEGT. The CDR3 is made up of 13 amino acids. The ends lost 5 bases at V and 4 bases at J; junction bases unmatched: 2. The CDR3 loop is CASSVQGATEAFF. The CDR3 nucleotides are TGTGCCAGCAGTGTACAGGGGGCCACTGAAGCTTTCTTT.

CDR3 in DNA: TGTGCCAGCAGCCCCGATCTTGGGACTAGCAGGGAGACCCAGTACTTC. Translated: CASSPDLGTSRETQYF. J is TRBJ2-5 and V is TRBV2, with 9 bases aligning to TRBD2. This CDR3 contains 16 residues. The junction had 13 bases not matched to a gene; V was cut back by 6 bases and J by 5 bases. In germline, CDR1 is SNHLY, CDR2 FYNNEI.

The chain joins TRBV15 to TRBJ2-1; D gene ambiguous. This CDR3 contains 16 residues. V shed 3 bases and J shed 0 bases, with 12 bases lying between them. Germline V gene data show CDR1 as LNHNV and CDR2 as YYDKDF (reference sequence). CDR3 sequence reads: CATSSGPSSSYNEQFF. The CDR3 nucleotides read TGTGCCACCAGCAGTGGTCCGTCCAGCTCCTACAATGAGCAGTTCTTC.

This chain uses TRBV28 with TRBJ1-1, with TRBD1 matching over 10 bases. The CDR3 spans 18 residues. CDR1 and CDR2 from the germline V gene are MDHEN and SYDVKM. V trimming: 5 bases; J trimming: 5 bases; junction bases outside the gene matches: 17. CDR3 loop: CASSPPRTGGLRGTEAFF. The DNA for the CDR3 is TGTGCCAGCAGTCCACCTCGGACAGGGGGTTTAAGGGGGACTGAAGCTTTCTTT. Together with reference TRBV28 and TRBJ1-1, the CDR3 gives the full variable domain: DVKVTQSSRYLVKRTGEKVFLECVQDMDHENMFWYRQDPGLGLRLIYFSYDVKMKEKGDIPEGYSVSREKKERFSLILESASTNQTSMYLCASSPPRTGGLRGTEAFFGQGTRLTVV.